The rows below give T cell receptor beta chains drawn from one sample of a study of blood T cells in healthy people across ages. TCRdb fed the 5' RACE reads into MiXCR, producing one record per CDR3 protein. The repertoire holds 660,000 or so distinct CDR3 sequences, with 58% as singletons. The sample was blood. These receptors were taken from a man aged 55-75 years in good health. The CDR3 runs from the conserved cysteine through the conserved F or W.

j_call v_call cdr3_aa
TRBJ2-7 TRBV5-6 CASSLGPPGGGSYEQYF
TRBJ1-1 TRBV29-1 CSAQGGLPEAFF
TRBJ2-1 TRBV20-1 CSASFGGGGYNEQFF
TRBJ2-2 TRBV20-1 CSASDSRNTGELFF
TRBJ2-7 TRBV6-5 CASSRGLGAYEQYF
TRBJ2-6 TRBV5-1 CASSLGAGNSGANVLTF
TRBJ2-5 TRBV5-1 CASSLGRLDQETQYF
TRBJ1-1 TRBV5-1 CASSLATYRGINTEAFF
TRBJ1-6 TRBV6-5 CASSYSAGTGRSPLHF
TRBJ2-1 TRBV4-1 CASSQPSGGYNEQFF
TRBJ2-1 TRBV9 CASSQLTSGGNEQFF